This TCR beta chain was profiled in a study of blood T cell repertoires in COVID-19. Overall study context: Acute and convalescent COVID-19 specimens originated in the United States, Italy and Spain. The analysed material was cDNA or gDNA that came from T cells, B-cell-depleted T cells, or PBMCs.

Trimming took 2 bases from V and 0 from J, leaving 3 bases between them. The germline gives CDR1 SGHNT, CDR2 YENEEA. This CDR3 has 13 amino acids. Data came from immunoSEQ multiplex PCR; TCRdb stores just in-frame clones and leaves some out. The table has some 190,000 clones, around 89% seen once; the top ten hold 4% to 5.5%. V is TRBV11-3 and J is TRBJ2-3; no clear D. The sequenced material came from peripheral blood. The clonotype comes from a human donor in a cohort sampled during active COVID-19. The CDR3 bases are TGTGCCAGCAGCTTAACTAGCACAGATACGCAGTATTTT. Translating it yields CASSLTSTDTQYF.